The 23 T cell receptor beta chains given below trace back to one sample, sequenced in a study of blood T cell repertoires in COVID-19 (dated by TCRdb to 2018 to 2020). The library was built by means of the immunoSEQ multiplex PCR assay. TCRdb took this table from immuneACCESS and kept in-frame rearrangements with V and J called. Such tables lack part of the clones; where checked against another copy, unresolved V genes explain under half of the gap, and the rest is unexplained. This sample gives approximately 250,000 clones in total; approximately 86% of them show up just once. The ten largest clones take up about 8.6% of the sample. The sequencing sample was made of peripheral blood. These receptors all stem from a man aged 35 to 55 with active or convalescent COVID-19.

V and J are TRBV19 and TRBJ2-7, with TRBD2 as a possible D gene (5 bases). V was pared by 1 base and J by 7 bases, with 14 bases between. CDR1 and CDR2 from the germline V gene are LNHDA and SQIVND (reference sequence). The CDR3 runs 14 residues. The CDR3 DNA sequence: TGTGCCAGTAGTATAGTTGGGAGTGGGGAAGAGCAGTACTTC. Its translation: CASSIVGSGEEQYF.

The chain is built from TRBV11-1 and TRBJ2-3; D may be TRBD1 (6 bases). The CDR3 has 16 amino acids. Trimming pared 5 bases from V and 7 bases from J, leaving 22 bases between. Germline V gene sequence: CDR1 SGHAT, CDR2 FQDESV (reference sequence). CDR3 DNA: TGTGCCAGCAGCCTACAACAGGGACGAGAGGAAAATACGCAGTATTTT. It specifies CASSLQQGREENTQYF. Looking up the rest from reference TRBV11-1 and TRBJ2-3 gives the full variable domain: EAEVAQSPRYKITEKSQAVAFWCDPISGHATLYWYRQILGQGPELLVQFQDESVVDDSQLPKDRFSAERLKGVDSTLKIQPAELGDSAMYLCASSLQQGREENTQYFGPGTRLTVL.

The chain carries TRBV5-4 and TRBJ2-3, with D uncertain. This CDR3 is 11 amino acids long. Germline CDR1 SGHNT, CDR2 YYREEE (reference sequence). The V end lost 7 bases, the J end lost 2 bases, and 5 bases lay between the germline ends. CDR3 amino acids: CASGLTDTQYF. Written as DNA, the CDR3 is TGTGCCAGCGGCCTCACAGATACGCAGTATTTT.

The V gene is TRBV19, the J gene TRBJ1-2, with TRBD1 as a possible D gene (6 bases). Trimming cost V 4 bases and J 1 base, with 16 bases left between them. The CDR3 covers 16 residues. CDR1 is LNHDA and CDR2 is SQIVND in the germline V gene (reference sequence). CDR3 coding DNA: TGTGCCAGTAGTAGCTCCCTACAGGGATTTAACTATGGCTACACCTTC. It is translated as CASSSSLQGFNYGYTF.

The chain links TRBV9 to TRBJ2-2, with 7 bases fitting TRBD2. The CDR3 is made up of 18 amino acids. The germline CDR1 and CDR2 sequences are SGDLS and YYNGEE. The J segment lost 2 bases and the V segment lost 0 bases, leaving 10 bases of the junction unmatched. DNA of the CDR3: TGTGCCAGCAGCGTAGTGGTGGAACGGGGGGATAACACCGGGGAGCTGTTTTTT. Its translation is CASSVVVERGDNTGELFF.

The gene calls are TRBV2 and TRBJ1-5; D is possibly TRBD1 (5 bases). Trimming took off 6 bases at V and 2 bases at J, with 14 bases between the two ends. This CDR3 region has 15 residues. Germline V gene data show CDR1 as SNHLY and CDR2 as FYNNEI. DNA for the CDR3: TGTGCCAGCAGGCCCTCGGGGGGTGGCAATCAGCCCCAGCATTTT. Protein sequence: CASRPSGGGNQPQHF.

The rearrangement links TRBV2 to TRBJ2-5; D not certain. V dropped 7 bases and J dropped 1 base, with 7 bases sitting between them. The length of the CDR3 is 12 residues. CDR1 is SNHLY and CDR2 is FYNNEI in the germline V gene. DNA for the CDR3: TGTGCCAGCACACCGGTCCAAGAGACCCAGTACTTC. It is translated as CASTPVQETQYF.

This chain uses TRBV18 with TRBJ1-6, with TRBD1 matching 8 bases. V was pared by 2 bases and J by 7 bases, with 7 bases of the junction left unmatched. The CDR3 is made up of 16 amino acids. The V gene's germline CDR1 is KGHSH and CDR2 LQKENI. CDR3 protein: CASSPTDRAVNSPLHF. The CDR3 region has the DNA TGTGCCAGCTCACCAACGGACAGGGCGGTCAATTCACCCCTCCACTTT.

This clone has only one observation. CDR3 region: CASSILAGAYNEQFF. The CDR3 nucleotides read TGTGCCAGCAGCATACTAGCGGGAGCATACAATGAGCAGTTCTTC. This chain joins TRBV11-3 and TRBJ2-1, with 11 bases matching TRBD2. CDR1 SGHNT and CDR2 YENEEA come from the germline V gene. CDR3 size: 15 residues. J lost 4 bases, V lost 5 bases, and 4 bases had no gene match.

V is TRBV2 and J is TRBJ2-1; 8 bases match TRBD1. Germline CDR1 is SNHLY and CDR2 is FYNNEI. The length of the CDR3 is 13 residues. J gave up 8 bases and V 5 bases, and 5 bases lay outside the gene matches. The CDR3 DNA sequence: TGTGCCAGCAGTCGACAGGGGCCATATGAGCAGTTCTTC. Amino acid sequence: CASSRQGPYEQFF.

This clone has just a few counts. The chain uses TRBV30 and TRBJ1-2; D gene uncertain. The V gene's germline CDR1 is GTSNPN and CDR2 SVGIG (reference sequence). The V gene lost 3 bases and the J gene lost 7 bases, with 21 bases spanning the gap. The CDR3 runs 15 residues. The CDR3 reads CAWRNIEGASGGYTF. The CDR3 region has the DNA TGTGCCTGGAGAAATATTGAGGGCGCGAGTGGTGGCTACACCTTC.

The rearrangement uses TRBV15 and TRBJ2-3, with a possible D match to TRBD2 (7 bases). Trimming pared 8 bases from V and 3 bases from J, leaving 15 bases between. Germline CDR1 and CDR2: LNHNV and YYDKDF (reference sequence). CDR3 length equals 14 residues. The CDR3 sequence: CATSGGGQTDTQYF. In nucleotides, the CDR3 is TGTGCCACCTCTGGGGGGGGCCAGACAGATACGCAGTATTTT.

The chain couples TRBV18 to TRBJ2-3; 14 positions match TRBD2. J was trimmed by 4 bases and V by 4 bases; bases with no gene match: 4. The germline CDR1 and CDR2 sequences are KGHSH and LQKENI. The CDR3 extends over 16 amino acids. CDR3 in amino acids: CASSRGLAGAADTQYF. The CDR3 DNA is TGTGCCAGCTCACGGGGACTAGCGGGAGCGGCAGATACGCAGTATTTT.

This clone came up once. V is TRBV20-1 and J is TRBJ2-3; D might be TRBD1 (6 bases). This CDR3 has 14 amino acids. The germline gives CDR1 DFQATT, CDR2 SNEGSKA (reference sequence). Trimming shortened V by 3 bases and J by 2 bases, and 12 bases separated the two germline ends. CDR3 DNA: TGCAGTGCTAGTAGAGGACAGTCCACAGATACGCAGTATTTT. Its translation is CSASRGQSTDTQYF.

This clone was counted a single time. CDR3 sequence (DNA): TGTGCCAGCAGCGCAGGGACTATCAATGAGCAGTTCTTC. Translating it yields CASSAGTINEQFF. The chain employs TRBV7-3 and TRBJ2-1; TRBD2 matches 7 bases. V lost 5 bases and J lost 6; bases outside the gene matches: 4. CDR3 length: 13 residues. Germline V gives CDR1 SGHTA, CDR2 FQGTGA.

The V gene is TRBV27, the J gene TRBJ2-3; TRBD2 matches at 11 bases. V lost 3 bases and J lost 2; bases outside the gene matches: 1. Germline V gene lookup returns CDR1 MNHEY and CDR2 SMNVEV (reference sequence). The CDR3 contains 15 residues. CDR3 coding DNA: TGTGCCAGCAGTTTTAGCGGGAGGGCCACAGATACGCAGTATTTT. This sequence encodes CASSFSGRATDTQYF.

J is TRBJ1-1 and V is TRBV28, with no clear D. The CDR3 has 15 residues. The germline V gene encodes CDR1 MDHEN and CDR2 SYDVKM. Trimming cost V 5 bases and J 1 base, with 14 bases left between them. CDR3 in amino acids: CASSAATAENTEAFF. As DNA, the CDR3 is TGTGCCAGCAGTGCCGCGACTGCGGAGAACACTGAAGCTTTCTTT.

This sequence joins TRBV29-1 and TRBJ2-5; 9 positions match TRBD1. CDR1 SQVTM and CDR2 ANQGSEA come from the germline V gene. V lost 4 bases, J lost 6 bases, and 12 bases stayed unmatched. CDR3 length equals 15 residues. DNA of the CDR3: TGCAGCGTTGCTAACAGGGGGCGCGAGATGCAGACCCAGTACTTC. It translates to CSVANRGREMQTQYF. Using reference TRBV29-1 and TRBJ2-5 for the parts outside the CDR3, the full variable domain is SAVISQKPSRDICQRGTSLTIQCQVDSQVTMMFWYRQQPGQSLTLIATANQGSEATYESGFVIDKFPISRPNLTFSTLTVSNMSPEDSSIYLCSVANRGREMQTQYFGPGTRLLVL.

The chain uses TRBV2 and TRBJ2-7; D is ambiguous. This CDR3 spans 11 amino acids. V was cut by 6 bases and J by 3 bases, with 6 bases left in between. Germline V CDR1 and CDR2: SNHLY, FYNNEI. This CDR3 is CASRSSYEQYF. CDR3 coding DNA: TGTGCCAGCAGGAGTAGCTACGAGCAGTACTTC.

The V and J genes are TRBV5-6 and TRBJ2-3; TRBD1 matches at 7 bases. Germline V gives CDR1 SGHDT, CDR2 YYEEEE. The J segment lost 4 bases and the V segment lost 2 bases, leaving 4 bases of the junction unmatched. There are 14 residues in the CDR3. CDR3 loop: CASSLGGLADTQYF. For the CDR3, the DNA is TGTGCCAGCAGCTTAGGGGGCTTGGCAGATACGCAGTATTTT.

The chain combines TRBV3-1 (or the pseudogene TRBV3-2) with TRBJ2-3, with 12 bases lining up with TRBD2. Germline assignment: CDR1 LGHDT and CDR2 YNNKEL (reference sequence). Losses at the gene ends were 2 bases for V and 6 bases for J; bases not matched to a gene: 3. The CDR3 covers 15 residues. For the CDR3, the DNA is TGTGCCAGCAGCCAACTAGCGGGAGGGGGGGATACGCAGTATTTT. It encodes CASSQLAGGGDTQYF.

The V and J genes are TRBV5-1 and TRBJ2-1, with TRBD2 matching 7 bases. The V gene end was trimmed by 4 bases and the J gene end by 2 bases; junction bases not matched to a gene: 9. The V gene's germline CDR1 is SGHRS and CDR2 YFSETQ. The CDR3 extends over 16 amino acids. The chain's CDR3 is CASSPLAVGTYNEQFF. CDR3 DNA sequence: TGCGCCAGCAGCCCTCTAGCGGTCGGCACCTACAATGAGCAGTTCTTC.

The J gene is TRBJ2-1, the V gene TRBV7-2, with D unclear. Trimming left V 5 bases short and J 10 bases short, with 12 bases between. Germline V gene lookup returns CDR1 SGHTA and CDR2 FQGNSA. This CDR3 has 12 amino acids. The CDR3 sequence: CASSRGRQEQFF. Written as DNA, the CDR3 is TGTGCCAGCAGCCGAGGTAGGCAGGAGCAGTTCTTC.